This T cell receptor (beta chain) was sequenced during a study of T cell repertoires in cytomegalovirus infection. Study at large: A matching HLA type, together with CMV infection, was signaled by public TCR beta signatures. Study-wide results and caveats: Across the ex vivo response, the dominant clonotypes were HLA-C-restricted CMV-specific TCR beta clonotypes.

Germline V CDR1 and CDR2: MDHEN, SYDVKM. CDR3 length: 15 residues. With V trimmed by 5 bases and J by 7 bases, 5 bases remained unmatched. MiXCR, run by TCRdb on the reads, gives a single entry per CDR3 protein. The sample consists of 650,000 to 900,000 distinct CDR3 sequences, around a third of them appearing once. In the case of this clonotype: Its antigen is as yet unknown.

The specimen comprised cultured CD8+ T cells from PBMCs, sampled from culture after CMV antigen stimulation. The J gene is TRBJ1-6, the V gene TRBV28, with 10 bases identical to TRBD1. This receptor was taken from a human donor in good health (CMV status not recorded). Some clones in this sample may be carry-over from other donors' samples. The CDR3 DNA sequence: TGTGCCAGCAGTGGAGGACAGGGGGGAAATTCACCCCTCCACTTT. Translated: CASSGGQGGNSPLHF. The full variable domain, in which reference TRBV28 and TRBJ1-6 provide the parts outside the CDR3, is DVKVTQSSRYLVKRTGEKVFLECVQDMDHENMFWYRQDPGLGLRLIYFSYDVKMKEKGDIPEGYSVSREKKERFSLILESASTNQTSMYLCASSGGQGGNSPLHFGNGTRLTVT.